This TCR beta chain was found in a study of blood T cells in healthy people across ages. No fewer than 5 micrograms of total RNA were isolated from every sample. The CDR3 runs 14 residues. Germline V gene data show CDR1 as MNHNS and CDR2 as SASEGT. The germline V and J ends were trimmed by 1 base and 5 bases, with 11 bases remaining between them. The second PCR ran roughly 6 to 11 cycles with a sample-barcoded 5' primer and J-beta primers. TCRdb redid the calling of the 5' RACE reads with MiXCR, one entry per CDR3 protein. The data show about 1.8 million distinct CDR3 sequences, with about 49% seen just once and roughly 2% held by the top ten. This clonotype was recorded a few times.

The gene calls are TRBV6-1 and TRBJ1-2; tentatively, D is TRBD1 (5 bases). This receptor was identified in a woman between 40 and 55 years old in good health. Sequenced sample: blood. In DNA, the CDR3 is TGTGCCAGCAGTGAAGGGGGGAAAGTATATGGCTACACCTTC. This gives the protein CASSEGGKVYGYTF.